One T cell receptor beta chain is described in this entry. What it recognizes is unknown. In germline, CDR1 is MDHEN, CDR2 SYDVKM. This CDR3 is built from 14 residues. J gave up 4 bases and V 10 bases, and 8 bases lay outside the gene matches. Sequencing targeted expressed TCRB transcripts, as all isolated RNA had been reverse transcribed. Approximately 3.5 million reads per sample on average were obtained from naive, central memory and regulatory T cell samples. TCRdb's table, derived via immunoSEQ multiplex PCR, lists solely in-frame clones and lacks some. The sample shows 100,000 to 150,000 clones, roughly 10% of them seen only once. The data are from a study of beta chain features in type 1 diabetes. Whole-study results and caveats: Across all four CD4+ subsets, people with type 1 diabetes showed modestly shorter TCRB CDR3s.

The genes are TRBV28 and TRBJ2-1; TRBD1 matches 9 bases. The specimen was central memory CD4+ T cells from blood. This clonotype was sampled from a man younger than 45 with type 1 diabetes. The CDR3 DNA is TGTGCCACCGCCGGGACAGGGTTGTACAATGAGCAGTTCTTC. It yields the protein CATAGTGLYNEQFF. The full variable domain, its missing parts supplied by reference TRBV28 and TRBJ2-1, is DVKVTQSSRYLVKRTGEKVFLECVQDMDHENMFWYRQDPGLGLRLIYFSYDVKMKEKGDIPEGYSVSREKKERFSLILESASTNQTSMYLCATAGTGLYNEQFFGPGTRLTVL.